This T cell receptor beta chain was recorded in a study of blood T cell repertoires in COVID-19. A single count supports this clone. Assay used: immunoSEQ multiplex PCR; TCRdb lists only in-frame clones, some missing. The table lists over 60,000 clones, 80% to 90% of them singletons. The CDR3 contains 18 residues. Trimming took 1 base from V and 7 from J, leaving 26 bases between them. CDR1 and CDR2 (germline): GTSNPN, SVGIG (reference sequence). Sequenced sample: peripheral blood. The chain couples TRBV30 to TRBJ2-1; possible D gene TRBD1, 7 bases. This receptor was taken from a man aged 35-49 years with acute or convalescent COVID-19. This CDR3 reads CAWSAPSGGPRHKNEQFF. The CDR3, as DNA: TGTGCCTGGAGTGCGCCGTCAGGGGGGCCCCGTCATAAGAATGAGCAGTTCTTC.